The rows below give T cell receptor beta chains drawn from one sample of a study of OX40 agonist ivuxolimab in advanced cancers. Data came from immunoSEQ multiplex PCR; TCRdb stores just in-frame clones and leaves some out. The data show about 87,000 clones, 85% to 90% seen once. This material consisted of CD4+ or CD8+ T cells sorted from blood, taken in a trial of the OX40 agonist ivuxolimab. The receptors were sampled from an adult with an advanced solid tumor such as melanoma, head and neck, liver or kidney cancer. Both conserved end residues are part of each CDR3. The D gene is left open where the match is weak. Expanded clones get a size class; other rows say once, few or many, or leave the size out.

abundance | j_gene | d_gene | v_gene | CDR3nt | CDR3aa
few | TRBJ2-7 | TRBD1 | TRBV5-4 | TGTGCCAGCAGCTGGGACAGGGACTCCTACGAGCAGTACTTC | CASSWDRDSYEQYF
- | TRBJ2-3 | TRBD2 | TRBV7-8 | TGTGCCAGCAGCTCGTCCGGGACTAGCCGCACAGATACGCAGTATTTT | CASSSSGTSRTDTQYF
- | TRBJ2-5 | TRBD1 | TRBV7-2 | TGTGCCAGCAGCTTGGGACAGGGCCCGGGAGAGACCCAGTACTTC | CASSLGQGPGETQYF
- | TRBJ1-1 | TRBD1 | TRBV5-1 | TGCGCCAGCAGACCCGCCGGGACAGGGAATGTCACTGAAGCTTTCTTT | CASRPAGTGNVTEAFF
- | TRBJ2-3 | TRBD1 | TRBV5-4 | TGTGCCAGCAGCTTAGTCGGGACAGCTTTCGATACGCAGTATTTT | CASSLVGTAFDTQYF
once | TRBJ2-1 | - | TRBV7-9 | TGTGCCAGCAGCTTAGGAGGGGGCAATGAGCAGTTCTTC | CASSLGGGNEQFF
- | TRBJ2-7 | TRBD1 | TRBV18 | TGTGCCAGCTCCCTGGGGACAGGACCCTACGAGCAGTACTTC | CASSLGTGPYEQYF
- | TRBJ1-1 | - | TRBV7-9 | TGTGCCAGCAGCCCCAGACAAGATGTGACCACTGAAGCTTTCTTT | CASSPRQDVTTEAFF
once | TRBJ2-5 | - | TRBV5-6 | TGTGCCAGCAGCACACCGGGACTGAAGGAGACCCAGTACTTC | CASSTPGLKETQYF
- | TRBJ2-6 | - | TRBV2 | TGTGCCAGCATGGTCGCTATGGGGGCCAACGTCCTGACTTTC | CASMVAMGANVLTF
many | TRBJ1-3 | TRBD1 | TRBV5-1 | TGCGCCAGCAGCTTCTGGGAGCAGGGGGGCTCTTCTGGAAACACCATATATTTT | CASSFWEQGGSSGNTIYF
- | TRBJ2-2 | - | TRBV19 | TGTGCCAGTAGTATAGTAGGGGCGGGAACCGGGGAGCTGTTTTTT | CASSIVGAGTGELFF
- | TRBJ1-2 | TRBD1 | TRBV14 | TGTGCCAGCAGCCAAGCCCTCGGGACAGTATATGGCTACACCTTC | CASSQALGTVYGYTF
- | TRBJ2-1 | - | TRBV10-1 | TGCGCCAGCAGCGGACAGACGCCCACGGTCCAGTTCTTC | CASSGQTPTVQFF
- | TRBJ2-7 | TRBD1 | TRBV4-1 | TGCGCCAGCAGCCAAGAAGAGGACAGGGGTTCCTACGAGCAGTACTTC | CASSQEEDRGSYEQYF
once | TRBJ1-5 | TRBD1 | TRBV5-1 | TGCGCCAGCAGCGCGGGACAGGGGAGAAACCAGCCCCAGCATTTT | CASSAGQGRNQPQHF
- | TRBJ1-1 | TRBD1 | TRBV11-2 | TGTGCCAGCAGCCGAACAGGGGAGCGCACTGAAGCTTTCTTT | CASSRTGERTEAFF
once | TRBJ2-1 | - | TRBV19 | TGTGCCAGTACCAAGACGGACAGCTCCTACAATGAGCAGTTCTTC | CASTKTDSSYNEQFF
once | TRBJ2-3 | - | TRBV10-3 | TGTGCCATCAGTGAGTCGGGAACAGGAGATACGCAGTATTTT | CAISESGTGDTQYF
- | TRBJ2-3 | - | TRBV9 | TGTGCCAGCAGCGTAGTAGGGGGTGTCCCAGCGGATACGCAGTATTTT | CASSVVGGVPADTQYF
- | TRBJ1-2 | - | TRBV10-2 | TGCGCCAGCAGTGAGTCGGGAGGGCCTTATGGCTACACCTTC | CASSESGGPYGYTF
- | TRBJ2-1 | - | TRBV7-2 | TGTGCCAGCAGCCCCGCTCGGAATGAGCAGTTCTTC | CASSPARNEQFF
- | TRBJ2-5 | - | TRBV15 | TGTGCCACCAGCAGAGGCAGGATAGGCTCTCAAGAGACCCAGTACTTC | CATSRGRIGSQETQYF
- | TRBJ2-7 | TRBD1 | TRBV5-1 | TGCGCCAGCAGCCCAGGACAGGGTTGGGAGCAGTACTTC | CASSPGQGWEQYF
- | TRBJ2-5 | - | TRBV11-3 | TGTGCCAGCAGCACGGGGCTTGAGAGAGAGACCCAGTACTTC | CASSTGLERETQYF
- | TRBJ2-2 | - | TRBV5-1 | TGCGCCAGCAGCTCGGGACTGAACACCGGGGAGCTGTTTTTT | CASSSGLNTGELFF
- | TRBJ1-2 | - | TRBV15 | TGTGCCACCAGCTCCCCTGGGGCAGCCGCAAGGATTAACTATGGCTACACCTTC | CATSSPGAAARINYGYTF
- | TRBJ2-4 | - | TRBV6-1 | TGTGCCAGCAGCGGGTCAGTTATGGGGGAAAACATTCAGTACTTC | CASSGSVMGENIQYF
- | TRBJ1-1 | TRBD1 | TRBV7-2 | TGTGCCAGCACCCTAACTCCTCGACAGGGGGCGAGAGCTTTCTTT | CASTLTPRQGARAFF
once | TRBJ2-1 | TRBD2 | TRBV29-1 | TGCAGCGCCACGACTAGCGGGATAAGGAATGAGCAGTTCTTC | CSATTSGIRNEQFF
- | TRBJ1-3 | - | TRBV6-5 | TGTGCCAGCAGTTACCGCGAAGGGGCGAGAGGAAACACCATATATTTT | CASSYREGARGNTIYF
once | TRBJ1-6 | - | TRBV27 | TGTGCCAGCAGCCGACCGGGGGGCAATTCACCCCTCCACTTT | CASSRPGGNSPLHF
- | TRBJ2-7 | - | TRBV6-5 | TGTGCCAGCAGCCACGGCCCCTCGGGCTACGAGCAGTACTTC | CASSHGPSGYEQYF
- | TRBJ2-7 | - | TRBV15 | TGTGCCACCAGCAGAGATGTCGGGAAAAGCTCCTACGAGCAGTACTTC | CATSRDVGKSSYEQYF
- | TRBJ1-6 | TRBD1 | TRBV19 | TGTGCCAGTAGCGGGACAGGGCCGGGACCCCTCCACTTT | CASSGTGPGPLHF
- | TRBJ2-5 | - | TRBV5-1 | TGCGCCAGCAGCTTGGCCGGGGGAGTTGTGGAGACCCAGTACTTC | CASSLAGGVVETQYF